A selection of T cell receptor beta chains follows, all from one sample in a study of Ad26.COV2.S vaccination and SARS-CoV-2 variants. This table comes from immunoSEQ multiplex PCR, and its TCRdb copy is limited to in-frame clones, with some not included. The data hold fewer than 300,000 clones, with around 87% observed a single time. The sequenced sample was peripheral blood, obtained in a trial of Ad26.COV2.S vaccine versus placebo. These receptors were collected from a person aged 18-60 years who received the Ad26.COV2.S COVID-19 vaccine or a placebo. Both conserved end residues are part of each CDR3. D genes are given only for firm matches. Clone size is given for some rows only: seen once, a few or many times, or a class if the clone is expanded.

j_call | v_call | clone_size | cdr3_length | d_call | cdr3_aa | cdr3_nt
TRBJ1-2 | TRBV5-1 | NA | 15 | NA | CASSLSGEQLYGYTF | TGCGCCAGCAGCTTGTCCGGGGAACAGCTGTATGGCTACACCTTC
TRBJ1-4 | TRBV6-1 | few | 14 | TRBD1 | CASSEGQGNEKLFF | TGTGCCAGCAGTGAAGGACAGGGTAATGAAAAACTGTTTTTT
TRBJ1-5 | TRBV7-8 | NA | 16 | NA | CASSPRQVLSNQPQHF | TGTGCCAGCAGCCCCCGACAGGTACTTAGCAATCAGCCCCAGCATTTT
TRBJ2-5 | TRBV11-2 | NA | 16 | TRBD1 | CATKQGAAPVQETQYF | TGTGCCACCAAACAGGGGGCGGCCCCCGTCCAAGAGACCCAGTACTTC
TRBJ2-7 | TRBV4-1 | NA | 15 | NA | CASSFVQGPISEQYF | TGCGCCAGCAGCTTTGTACAGGGTCCGATCTCCGAGCAGTACTTC
TRBJ2-3 | TRBV18 | once | 15 | TRBD1 | CASSPTGDLSNTQYF | TGTGCCAGCTCACCGACAGGGGACCTTTCAAATACGCAGTATTTT
TRBJ1-6 | TRBV6-6 | NA | 15 | TRBD1 | CASRVGTAYNSPLHF | TGTGCCAGCAGAGTCGGGACAGCCTATAATTCACCCCTCCACTTT
TRBJ2-1 | TRBV5-6 | NA | 15 | NA | CASRREGGSLNEQFF | TGTGCCAGCAGGCGAGAGGGGGGCTCCCTCAATGAGCAGTTCTTC
TRBJ1-1 | TRBV4-3 | NA | 14 | NA | CASSQSSSGTEAFF | TGCGCCAGCAGCCAATCTAGCTCGGGCACTGAAGCTTTCTTT
TRBJ2-2 | TRBV7-2 | NA | 14 | NA | CASSLGQATGELFF | TGTGCCAGCAGCTTAGGTCAGGCCACCGGGGAGCTGTTTTTT
TRBJ1-2 | TRBV25-1 | NA | 14 | NA | CASSQTERIYGYTF | TGTGCCAGCAGTCAGACGGAACGTATCTATGGCTACACCTTC
TRBJ2-2 | TRBV18 | NA | 15 | NA | CASSPRVPNTGELFF | TGTGCCAGCTCACCAAGAGTCCCGAACACCGGGGAGCTGTTTTTT
TRBJ2-5 | TRBV2 | NA | 12 | NA | CASNPHRETQYF | TGTGCCAGCAACCCCCACCGGGAGACCCAGTACTTC
TRBJ2-7 | TRBV7-6 | NA | 14 | TRBD2 | CASSRGGSGYEQYF | TGTGCCAGCAGCCGTGGCGGGAGTGGGTACGAGCAGTACTTC
TRBJ1-4 | TRBV7-9 | NA | 16 | NA | CASSPQVRATNEKLFF | TGTGCCAGCAGCCCCCAGGTTCGAGCGACTAATGAAAAACTGTTTTTT
TRBJ1-1 | TRBV28 | once | 15 | NA | CASGTVGGGDTEAFF | TGTGCCAGCGGGACCGTGGGAGGGGGGGACACTGAAGCTTTCTTT
TRBJ2-1 | TRBV10-3 | NA | 15 | TRBD1 | CAISESGQPYNEQFF | TGTGCCATCAGTGAATCGGGACAGCCATACAATGAGCAGTTCTTC
TRBJ1-1 | TRBV10-2 | NA | 15 | TRBD1 | CASSEHLQGGTEAFF | TGCGCCAGCAGTGAGCACCTTCAGGGGGGGACTGAAGCTTTCTTT
TRBJ1-6 | TRBV7-9 | NA | 17 | TRBD1 | CASSLDSGTGVSSPLHF | TGTGCCAGCAGCTTAGACTCCGGGACAGGGGTCTCTTCACCCCTCCACTTT
TRBJ1-1 | TRBV6-2/TRBV6-3 | NA | 14 | NA | CASSLPREGTEAFF | TGTGCCAGCAGTCTACCCAGGGAGGGCACTGAAGCTTTCTTT
TRBJ2-7 | TRBV28 | once | 13 | TRBD1 | CATTRGQVYEQYF | TGTGCCACCACGAGGGGGCAGGTCTACGAGCAGTACTTC
TRBJ2-7 | TRBV9 | NA | 15 | NA | CASSVATGSTYEQYF | TGTGCCAGCAGCGTAGCCACAGGCTCCACCTACGAGCAGTACTTC
TRBJ1-2 | TRBV2 | NA | 16 | TRBD1 | CASSEARTGGNYGYTF | TGTGCCAGCAGTGAAGCGAGAACAGGGGGAAACTATGGCTACACCTTC
TRBJ1-3 | TRBV3-1/TRBV3-2 | NA | 17 | NA | CASSQVGGALSGNTIYF | TGTGCCAGCAGCCAAGTAGGGGGGGCCCTCTCTGGAAACACCATATATTTT
TRBJ1-1 | TRBV12-3/TRBV12-4 | NA | 11 | NA | CASRDGTEAFF | TGTGCCAGCAGGGATGGCACTGAAGCTTTCTTT
TRBJ1-1 | TRBV10-3 | NA | 12 | NA | CAISEQSSEAFF | TGTGCCATCAGTGAGCAGTCCTCGGAAGCTTTCTTT
TRBJ2-7 | TRBV6-5 | once | 15 | NA | CASSYRDIPYYEQYF | TGTGCCAGCAGTTACCGGGATATCCCTTACTACGAGCAGTACTTC
TRBJ2-1 | TRBV4-2 | NA | 19 | NA | CASSQALSVGQTSYNEQFF | TGTGCCAGCAGCCAAGCATTGTCGGTGGGGCAAACCTCCTACAATGAGCAGTTCTTC
TRBJ1-2 | TRBV2 | NA | 14 | NA | CASSRDWGDYGYTF | TGTGCCAGCAGTCGGGATTGGGGTGACTATGGCTACACCTTC
TRBJ1-2 | TRBV27 | few | 14 | TRBD1 | CASSPRQGLYGYTF | TGTGCCAGCAGCCCACGACAGGGATTGTATGGCTACACCTTC
TRBJ1-1 | TRBV5-6 | NA | 15 | NA | CASSLAGRVNTEAFF | TGTGCCAGCAGCTTGGCAGGTCGGGTAAACACTGAAGCTTTCTTT
TRBJ1-5 | TRBV28 | NA | 16 | NA | CASSLPLGASRQPQHF | TGTGCCAGCAGTTTACCTCTCGGGGCGTCAAGACAGCCCCAGCATTTT
TRBJ2-2 | TRBV20-1 | NA | 14 | TRBD1 | CSAGGTANTGELFF | TGCAGTGCTGGTGGGACAGCGAACACCGGGGAGCTGTTTTTT
TRBJ1-2 | TRBV19 | once | 13 | NA | CASSIGGDYGYTF | TGTGCCAGTAGTATAGGAGGAGACTATGGCTACACCTTC
TRBJ2-6 | TRBV10-3 | NA | 16 | NA | CAISRGPRPGANVLTF | TGTGCCATCAGCAGGGGCCCTAGGCCAGGGGCCAACGTCCTGACTTTC
TRBJ1-4 | TRBV7-9 | NA | 15 | TRBD1 | CASSYPGQGNEKLFF | TGTGCCAGCAGCTACCCGGGACAGGGAAATGAAAAACTGTTTTTT
TRBJ1-1 | TRBV3-1/TRBV3-2 | NA | 15 | NA | CASSQDYQESTEAFF | TGTGCCAGCAGCCAAGATTACCAGGAAAGCACTGAAGCTTTCTTT
TRBJ1-6 | TRBV7-2 | NA | 13 | NA | CASSRLIRSPLHF | TGTGCCAGCAGCCGACTAATAAGATCACCCCTCCACTTT
TRBJ2-7 | TRBV5-1 | once | 14 | NA | CASSGGTGVDEQYF | TGCGCCAGCAGCGGGGGGACTGGTGTCGACGAGCAGTACTTC
TRBJ1-1 | TRBV6-5 | NA | 14 | NA | CASSYMGTNTEAFF | TGTGCCAGCAGTTACATGGGGACAAACACTGAAGCTTTCTTT
TRBJ2-5 | TRBV7-9 | NA | 14 | TRBD1 | CASSPTGGQGTQYF | TGTGCCAGCAGCCCGACAGGGGGTCAGGGGACCCAGTACTTC
TRBJ2-1 | TRBV5-1 | NA | 15 | NA | CASSLDGSSYNEQFF | TGCGCCAGCAGCTTGGATGGAAGCTCCTACAATGAGCAGTTCTTC
TRBJ1-1 | TRBV10-1 | NA | 13 | NA | CASRQAINTEAFF | TGCGCCAGCAGACAGGCTATCAACACTGAAGCTTTCTTT
TRBJ2-7 | TRBV3-1/TRBV3-2 | NA | 15 | NA | CASSHRVGITYEQYF | TGTGCCAGCAGCCATCGGGTAGGAATAACCTACGAGCAGTACTTC
TRBJ2-1 | TRBV5-1 | NA | 17 | TRBD2 | CASSLGLLAGGPNEQFF | TGCGCCAGCAGCTTGGGCCTACTAGCGGGAGGTCCCAATGAGCAGTTCTTC
TRBJ2-3 | TRBV7-2 | NA | 11 | NA | CASSNTDTQYF | TGTGCCAGCAGCAACACAGATACGCAGTATTTT
TRBJ2-5 | TRBV5-1 | few | 14 | NA | CASSLVTDQETQYF | TGCGCCAGCAGCTTGGTAACAGACCAAGAGACCCAGTACTTC
TRBJ1-2 | TRBV5-1 | NA | 16 | TRBD1 | CASSPGTGAFNYGYTF | TGCGCCAGCAGCCCTGGGACAGGGGCGTTCAACTATGGCTACACCTTC
TRBJ2-1 | TRBV19 | NA | 16 | TRBD1 | CASKIGGTGVYNEQFF | TGTGCCAGCAAAATAGGGGGGACAGGGGTCTACAATGAGCAGTTCTTC
TRBJ2-2 | TRBV3-1/TRBV3-2 | NA | 14 | NA | CASSLDQGTGELFF | TGTGCCAGCAGCCTGGATCAAGGGACCGGGGAGCTGTTTTTT
TRBJ2-2 | TRBV5-1 | NA | 16 | TRBD2 | CASSPRTSGNTGELFF | TGCGCCAGCAGCCCCCGGACTAGCGGGAACACCGGGGAGCTGTTTTTT
TRBJ2-2 | TRBV2 | NA | 18 | NA | CASSEAGLLSTDTGELFF | TGTGCCAGCAGTGAAGCAGGGCTGCTTAGTACCGACACCGGGGAGCTGTTTTTT
TRBJ2-2 | TRBV2 | once | 15 | NA | CASSWQGIGTGELFF | TGTGCCAGCAGTTGGCAGGGGATTGGCACCGGGGAGCTGTTTTTT
TRBJ2-7 | TRBV12-3/TRBV12-4 | NA | 13 | NA | CASRVNVGYEQYF | TGTGCCAGCAGGGTCAACGTCGGGTACGAGCAGTACTTC